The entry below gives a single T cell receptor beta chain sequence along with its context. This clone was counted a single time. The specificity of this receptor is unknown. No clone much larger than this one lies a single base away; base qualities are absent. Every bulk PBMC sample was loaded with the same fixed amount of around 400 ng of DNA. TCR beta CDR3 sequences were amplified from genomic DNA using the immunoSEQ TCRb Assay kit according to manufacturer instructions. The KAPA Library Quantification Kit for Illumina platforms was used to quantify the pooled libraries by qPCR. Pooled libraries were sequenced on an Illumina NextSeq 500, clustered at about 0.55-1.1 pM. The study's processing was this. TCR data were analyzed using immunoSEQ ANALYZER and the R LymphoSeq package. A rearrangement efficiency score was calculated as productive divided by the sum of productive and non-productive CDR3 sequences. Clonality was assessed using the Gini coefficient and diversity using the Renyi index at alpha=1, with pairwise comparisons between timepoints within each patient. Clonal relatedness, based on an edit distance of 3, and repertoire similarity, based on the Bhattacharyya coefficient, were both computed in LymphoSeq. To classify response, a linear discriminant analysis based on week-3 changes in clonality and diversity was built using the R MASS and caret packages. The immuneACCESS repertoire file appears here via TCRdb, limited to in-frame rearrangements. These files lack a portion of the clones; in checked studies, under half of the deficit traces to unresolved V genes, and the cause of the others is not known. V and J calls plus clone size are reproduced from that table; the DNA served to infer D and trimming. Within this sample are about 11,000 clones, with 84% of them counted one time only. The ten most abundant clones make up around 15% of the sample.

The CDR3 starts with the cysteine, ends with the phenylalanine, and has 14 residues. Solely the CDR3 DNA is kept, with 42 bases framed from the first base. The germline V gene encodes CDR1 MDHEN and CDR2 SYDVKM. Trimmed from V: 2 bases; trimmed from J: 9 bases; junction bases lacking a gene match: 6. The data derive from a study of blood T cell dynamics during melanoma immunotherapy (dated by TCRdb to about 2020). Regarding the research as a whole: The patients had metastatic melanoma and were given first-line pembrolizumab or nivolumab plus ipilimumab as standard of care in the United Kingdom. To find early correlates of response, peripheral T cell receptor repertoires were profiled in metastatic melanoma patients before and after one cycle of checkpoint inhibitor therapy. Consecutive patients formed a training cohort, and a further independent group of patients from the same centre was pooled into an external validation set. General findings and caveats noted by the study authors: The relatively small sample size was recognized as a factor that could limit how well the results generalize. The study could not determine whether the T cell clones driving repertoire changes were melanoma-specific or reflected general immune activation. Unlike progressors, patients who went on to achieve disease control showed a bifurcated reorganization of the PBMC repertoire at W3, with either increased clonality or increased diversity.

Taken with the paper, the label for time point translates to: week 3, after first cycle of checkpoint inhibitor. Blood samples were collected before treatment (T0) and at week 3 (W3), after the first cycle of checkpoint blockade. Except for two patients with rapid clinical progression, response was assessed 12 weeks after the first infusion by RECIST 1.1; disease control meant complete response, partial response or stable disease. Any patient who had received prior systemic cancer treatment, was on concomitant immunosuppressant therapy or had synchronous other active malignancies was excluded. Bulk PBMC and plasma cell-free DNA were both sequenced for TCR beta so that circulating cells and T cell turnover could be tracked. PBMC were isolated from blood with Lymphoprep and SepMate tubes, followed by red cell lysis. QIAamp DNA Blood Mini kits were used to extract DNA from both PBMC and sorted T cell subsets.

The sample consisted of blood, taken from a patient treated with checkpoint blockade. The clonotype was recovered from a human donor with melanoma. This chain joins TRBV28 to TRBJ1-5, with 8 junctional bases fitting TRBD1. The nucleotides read TGTGCCAGCAGTTTACCCAGGGGGCTTGGGCCCCAGCATTTT. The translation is CASSLPRGLGPQHF.